Each of the 2 T cell receptor beta chains below was sequenced from the same sample in a study of shared clonotypes between healthy human individuals. The data were produced by immunoSEQ multiplex PCR, yet TCRdb's version contains in-frame clones alone and is incomplete. The data contain 2 million or so clones, around 95% of them singletons. The sample comprised naive CD4+ T cells sorted from blood. As to subset: CD45RA+ positively selected. The source of these receptors is a young man in good health.

The DNA for the CDR3 is TGCGCCAGCAGCTCGGGACAGGGGCACACTGAAGCTTTCTTT. Its protein product is CASSSGQGHTEAFF. V and J are TRBV5-1 and TRBJ1-1, with TRBD1 matching over 10 bases. This CDR3 is built from 14 residues. The V gene's germline CDR1 is SGHRS and CDR2 YFSETQ. The V gene end was trimmed by 3 bases and the J gene end by 3 bases; junction bases not matched to a gene: 2.

This clone has at least ten counts. At one end the junction does not follow the germline gene, possibly because of a read error. The rearrangement links TRBV30 to TRBJ2-4; TRBD2 agrees at 10 bases. The CDR3 has 11 amino acids. Germline V gene sequence: CDR1 GTSNPN, CDR2 SVGIG (reference sequence). CDR3 in DNA: TGTGCCTGGAGCGGGAGAGGGACTAGCGACTTC. Translated: CAWSGRGTSDF. Filled out from reference TRBV30 and TRBJ2-4, the complete variable domain reads SQTIHQWPATLVQPVGSPLSLECTVEGTSNPNLYWYRQAAGRGLQLLFYSVGIGQISSEVPQNLSASRPQDRQFILSSKKLLLSDSGFYLCAWSGRGTSDFGAGTRLSVL.